A single T cell receptor (beta chain) is shown here with its context. Its antigen remains unidentified. Germline lookup yields CDR1 LNHDA and CDR2 SQIVND (reference sequence). V gave up 9 bases and J gave up 2 bases, with 10 bases separating them. The CDR3 totals 12 residues. The data derive from a study of shared clonotypes between healthy human individuals. Study outcomes and limitations: Sample collection involved blood only; tissue repertoires are likely different. Clonotype sharing among donors was expected to depend on sequencing depth.

Using immunoSEQ multiplex PCR, the repertoire was profiled, and TCRdb retains in-frame clones only, with some absent. This sample has around 120,000 clones, with roughly 70% found just once. Caucasian adults living in Nashville, Tennessee, provided all samples. The V gene is TRBV19, the J gene TRBJ1-1; possible D gene TRBD1, 5 bases. The sequence was collected from a woman younger than 45 in good health. Input material: memory CD8+ T cells sorted from blood. Sample subset: CD45RO+ cells pooled with CCR7-negative TemRA cells. The CDR3 is CASRRGNTEAFF. CDR3 sequence (DNA): TGTGCCAGCCGGAGGGGCAACACTGAAGCTTTCTTT.